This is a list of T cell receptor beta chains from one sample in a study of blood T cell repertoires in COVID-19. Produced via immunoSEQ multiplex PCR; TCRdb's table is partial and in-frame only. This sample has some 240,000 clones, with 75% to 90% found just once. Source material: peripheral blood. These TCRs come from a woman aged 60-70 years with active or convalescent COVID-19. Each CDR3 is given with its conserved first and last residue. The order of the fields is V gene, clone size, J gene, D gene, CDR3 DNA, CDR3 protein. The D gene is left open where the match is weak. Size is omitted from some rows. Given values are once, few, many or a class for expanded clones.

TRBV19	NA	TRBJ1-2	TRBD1	TGTGCCAGTAGTCCGGGGACAGGATATGGCTACACCTTC	CASSPGTGYGYTF
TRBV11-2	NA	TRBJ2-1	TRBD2	TGTGCCAGCAGCTTAGAGTTAGCGGGGACCCGTTATGAGCAGTTCTTC	CASSLELAGTRYEQFF
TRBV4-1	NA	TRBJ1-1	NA	TGCGCCAGCAGCCAAGAGTGGGCGGGGAACACTGAAGCTTTCTTT	CASSQEWAGNTEAFF
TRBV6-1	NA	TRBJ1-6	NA	TGTGCCAGCAGTGAGGGGGGGCACGGTTCACCCCTCCACTTT	CASSEGGHGSPLHF
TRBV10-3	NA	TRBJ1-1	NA	TGTGCCATCAGTCGGGACACAGCTATCACTGAAGCTTTCTTT	CAISRDTAITEAFF
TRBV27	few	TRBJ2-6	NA	TGTGCCAGCAGGCCCCGGTTTAGCCCTGGGGCCAACGTCCTGACTTTC	CASRPRFSPGANVLTF
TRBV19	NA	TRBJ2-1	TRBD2	TGTGCCAGTAGTATAGAAGGAGCGGGGGAAGGCTACAATGAGCAGTTCTTC	CASSIEGAGEGYNEQFF
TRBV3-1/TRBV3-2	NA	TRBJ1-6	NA	TGTGCCAGCAGCCGGGCCCCTAATTCACCCCTCCACTTT	CASSRAPNSPLHF
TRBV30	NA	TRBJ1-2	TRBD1	TGTGCCTGGCTTCTCGCCAGGGGGCGAGGTGGCTACACCTTC	CAWLLARGRGGYTF
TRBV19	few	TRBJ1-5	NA	TGTGCCAGTAGTATACAGGGGCCCCAGCATTTT	CASSIQGPQHF
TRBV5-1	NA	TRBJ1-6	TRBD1	TGCGCCAGCAGCACCTTGACAGGGGGCTTCGATTCACCCCTCCACTTT	CASSTLTGGFDSPLHF
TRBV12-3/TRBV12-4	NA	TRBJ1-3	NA	TGTGCCAGCAGTGAAGGAGCAAACACCATATATTTT	CASSEGANTIYF
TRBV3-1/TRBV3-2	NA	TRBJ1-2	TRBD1	TGTGCCAGCAGCCAAGGTCGGGACAGGGAGAGTGGCTACACCTTC	CASSQGRDRESGYTF
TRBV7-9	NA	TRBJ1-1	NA	TGTGCCAGCAGCCCCGGAACAGGGTGGTACACTGAAGCTTTCTTT	CASSPGTGWYTEAFF
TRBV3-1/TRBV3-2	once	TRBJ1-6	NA	TGTGCCAGCAGCCTCATTAATTCACCCCTCCACTTT	CASSLINSPLHF
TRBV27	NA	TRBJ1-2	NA	TGTGCCAGCAGTCTGAGGACAGCTACGAACTATGGCTACACCTTC	CASSLRTATNYGYTF
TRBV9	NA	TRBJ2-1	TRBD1	TGTGCCAGCAGCCGGACAGGGGGCTCCTACAATGAGCAGTTCTTC	CASSRTGGSYNEQFF
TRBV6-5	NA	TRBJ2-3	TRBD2	TGTGCCAGCAGTTACTCGAACGCGGGGGGTACAGATACGCAGTATTTT	CASSYSNAGGTDTQYF
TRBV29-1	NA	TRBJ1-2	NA	TGCAGCGTCCAGCCTGGCGCGGGCAGCTCTAACTATGGCTACACCTTC	CSVQPGAGSSNYGYTF
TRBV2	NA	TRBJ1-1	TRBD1	TGTGCCAGCAGTAGGGACAGGGGGCGCGGCACTGAAGCTTTCTTT	CASSRDRGRGTEAFF
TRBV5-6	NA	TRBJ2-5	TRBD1	TGTGCCAGCAGCGCAACCGGGACAGGTTGGGAGGAGACCCAGTACTTC	CASSATGTGWEETQYF
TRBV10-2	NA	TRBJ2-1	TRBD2	TGCGCCAGCAGCTTAGCGGGGGGCGGGGACAATGAGCAGTTCTTC	CASSLAGGGDNEQFF
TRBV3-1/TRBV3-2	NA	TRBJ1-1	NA	TGTGCCAGCAGCCTCCCCCGACAGGCCCTAACTGAAGCTTTCTTT	CASSLPRQALTEAFF
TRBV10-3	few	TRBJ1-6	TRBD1	TGTGCCATCAGTGCACCAGGGGGCGCGGCCCTCCACTTT	CAISAPGGAALHF
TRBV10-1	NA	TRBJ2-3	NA	TGCGCCAGCAGTGAGCCTCAACGAGGGAAAGGGGATACGCAGTATTTT	CASSEPQRGKGDTQYF
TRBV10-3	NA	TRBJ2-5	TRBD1	TGTGCCATCAGTGAGGGACAGGGGCTGGGAGAGACCCAGTACTTC	CAISEGQGLGETQYF
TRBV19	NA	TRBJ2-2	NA	TGTGCCAGTAGTATACGGGGCAGGGGTACCGGGGAGCTGTTTTTT	CASSIRGRGTGELFF
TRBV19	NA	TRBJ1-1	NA	TGTGCCAGTAGTATTATCCCCAAGGCGGACACTGAAGCTTTCTTT	CASSIIPKADTEAFF